A selection of T cell receptor beta chains follows, all from one sample in a study of T cells in Graves' hyperthyroidism and ophthalmopathy. TCRdb re-derived calls from the multiplex PCR reads in MiXCR, one entry per CDR3 protein. The repertoire holds 330,000 or so distinct CDR3 sequences, with 15% to 20% as singletons. Sequencing was carried out using blood. Source of these receptors: a woman aged 40 to 50 with Graves' ophthalmopathy. The conserved cysteine and the conserved F or W are not part of the CDR3 here. Fields, in order: J gene, V gene, D gene, CDR3 protein. The D gene is left open where the match is weak.

>TRBJ2-4|TRBV20-1|.
SAGPTGGRGNIQY
>TRBJ1-5|TRBV19|.
ASSIGKGNSNQPQH
>TRBJ2-7|TRBV7-2|.
ASSLAQGFHEQY
>TRBJ2-7|TRBV29-1|TRBD1
SVEAGTGPYEQY
>TRBJ1-2|TRBV28|.
ASSSSQGYYGYT
>TRBJ2-7|TRBV7-9|.
ASSLGGSGHEQY
>TRBJ1-5|TRBV6-2/TRBV6-3|.
ASSFGFEQPQH
>TRBJ1-1|TRBV5-6|.
ASSLYRGQGMNTEAF
>TRBJ2-5|TRBV7-3|TRBD2
ASSFRQRGAEETQY
>TRBJ2-7|TRBV11-2|.
ASSPVWDGTSYEQH
>TRBJ1-2|TRBV28|.
ASMYMGGYT
>TRBJ1-5|TRBV5-6|TRBD1
ASSSFGQDSNQPQH